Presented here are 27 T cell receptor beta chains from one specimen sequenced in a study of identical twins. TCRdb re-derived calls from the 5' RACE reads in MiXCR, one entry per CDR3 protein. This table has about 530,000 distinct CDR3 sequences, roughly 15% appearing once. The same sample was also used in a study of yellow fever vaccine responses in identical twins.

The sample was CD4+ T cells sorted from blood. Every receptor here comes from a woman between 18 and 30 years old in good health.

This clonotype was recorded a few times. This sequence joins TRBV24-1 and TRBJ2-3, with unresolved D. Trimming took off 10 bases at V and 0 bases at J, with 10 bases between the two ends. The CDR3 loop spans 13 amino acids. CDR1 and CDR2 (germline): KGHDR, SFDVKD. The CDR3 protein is CATSFGSTDTQYF. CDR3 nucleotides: TGTGCCACTTCCTTTGGGAGCACAGATACGCAGTATTTT.

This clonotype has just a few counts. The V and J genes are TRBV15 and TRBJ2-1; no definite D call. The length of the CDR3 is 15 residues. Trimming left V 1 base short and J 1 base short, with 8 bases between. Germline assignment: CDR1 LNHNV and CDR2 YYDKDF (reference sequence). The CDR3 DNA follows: TGTGCCACCAGCAGAGCGGGTTCTTCCTACAATGAGCAGTTCTTC. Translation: CATSRAGSSYNEQFF.

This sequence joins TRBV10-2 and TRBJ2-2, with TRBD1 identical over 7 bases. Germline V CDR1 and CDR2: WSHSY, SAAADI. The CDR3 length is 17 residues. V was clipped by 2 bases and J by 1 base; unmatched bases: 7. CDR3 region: CASSENLWDRNTGELFF. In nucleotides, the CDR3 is TGCGCCAGCAGTGAGAATCTTTGGGACAGGAACACCGGGGAGCTGTTTTTT.

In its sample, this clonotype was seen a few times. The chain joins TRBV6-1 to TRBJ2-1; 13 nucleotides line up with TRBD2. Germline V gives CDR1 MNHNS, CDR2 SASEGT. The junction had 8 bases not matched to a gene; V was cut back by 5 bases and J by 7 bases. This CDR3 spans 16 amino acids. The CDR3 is CASSRGLAGVVNEQFF. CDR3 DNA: TGTGCCAGCAGTCGCGGACTAGCGGGAGTGGTGAATGAGCAGTTCTTC.

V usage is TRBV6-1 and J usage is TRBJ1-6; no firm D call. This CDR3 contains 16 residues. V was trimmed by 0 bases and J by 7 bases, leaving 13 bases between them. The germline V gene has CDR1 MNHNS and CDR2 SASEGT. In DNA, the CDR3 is TGTGCCAGCAGTGAAGCGCTGGGCCCTTTGAATTCACCCCTCCACTTT. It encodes CASSEALGPLNSPLHF.

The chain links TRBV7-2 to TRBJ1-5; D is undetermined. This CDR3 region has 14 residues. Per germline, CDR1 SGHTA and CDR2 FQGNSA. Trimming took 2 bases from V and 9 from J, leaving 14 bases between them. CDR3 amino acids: CASSLFMMDPPQHF. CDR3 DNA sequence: TGTGCCAGCAGCTTATTCATGATGGATCCGCCCCAGCATTTT.

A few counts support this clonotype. The CDR3 here is CAISGLAGDTGELFF. The CDR3 DNA sequence: TGTGCCATCAGTGGCCTAGCGGGAGACACCGGGGAGCTGTTTTTT. The chain carries TRBV10-3 and TRBJ2-2; 10 bases are a match to TRBD2. This CDR3 is 15 amino acids long. Germline V lookup: CDR1 ENHRY, CDR2 SYGVKD. The junction had 2 bases not matched to a gene; V was cut back by 4 bases and J by 3 bases.

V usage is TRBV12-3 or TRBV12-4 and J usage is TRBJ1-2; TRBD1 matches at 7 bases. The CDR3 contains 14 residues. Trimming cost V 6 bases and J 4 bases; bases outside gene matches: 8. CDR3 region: CASSRDREGYGYTF. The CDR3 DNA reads TGTGCCAGCAGCCGTGACAGGGAGGGCTATGGCTACACCTTC.

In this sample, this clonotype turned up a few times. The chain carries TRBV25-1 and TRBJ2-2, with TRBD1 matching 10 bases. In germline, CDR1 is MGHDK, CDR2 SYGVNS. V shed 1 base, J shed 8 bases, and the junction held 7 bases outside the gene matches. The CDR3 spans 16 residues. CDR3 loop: CASSESGTGVDGELFF. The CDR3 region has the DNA TGTGCCAGCAGTGAATCCGGGACAGGGGTCGATGGGGAGCTGTTTTTT.

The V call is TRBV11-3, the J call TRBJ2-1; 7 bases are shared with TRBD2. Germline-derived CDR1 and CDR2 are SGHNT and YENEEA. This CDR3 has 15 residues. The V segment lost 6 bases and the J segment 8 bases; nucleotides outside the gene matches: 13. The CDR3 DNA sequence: TGTGCCAGCAGTCCCGCGAGGGAGGGGTATCATGAGCAGTTCTTC. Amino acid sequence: CASSPAREGYHEQFF.

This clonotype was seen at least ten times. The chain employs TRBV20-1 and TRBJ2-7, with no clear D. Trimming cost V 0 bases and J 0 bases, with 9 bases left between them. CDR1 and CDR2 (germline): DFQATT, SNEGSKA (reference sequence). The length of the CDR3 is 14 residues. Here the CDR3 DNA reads TGCAGTGCTAGAGATAGGCAGCCCTCCTACGAGCAGTACTTC. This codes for CSARDRQPSYEQYF.

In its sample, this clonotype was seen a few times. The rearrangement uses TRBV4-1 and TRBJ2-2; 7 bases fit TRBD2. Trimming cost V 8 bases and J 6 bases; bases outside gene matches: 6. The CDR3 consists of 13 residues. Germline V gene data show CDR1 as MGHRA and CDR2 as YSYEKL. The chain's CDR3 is CASRGGGPGELFF. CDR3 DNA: TGCGCCAGCCGTGGCGGGGGTCCCGGGGAGCTGTTTTTT.

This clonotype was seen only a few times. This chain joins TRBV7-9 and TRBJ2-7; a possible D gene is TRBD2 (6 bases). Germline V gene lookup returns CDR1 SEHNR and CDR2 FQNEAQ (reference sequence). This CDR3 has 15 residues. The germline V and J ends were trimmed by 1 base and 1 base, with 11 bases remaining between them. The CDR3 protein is CASSLERVLSYEQYF. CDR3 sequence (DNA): TGTGCCAGCAGCTTAGAGCGGGTCCTATCCTACGAGCAGTACTTC.

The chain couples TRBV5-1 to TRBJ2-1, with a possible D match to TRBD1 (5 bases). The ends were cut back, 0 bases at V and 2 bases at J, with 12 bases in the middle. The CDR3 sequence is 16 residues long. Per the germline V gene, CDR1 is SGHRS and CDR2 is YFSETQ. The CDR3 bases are TGCGCCAGCAGCTTGGGGGTAGGGGCGACCTACAATGAGCAGTTCTTC. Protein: CASSLGVGATYNEQFF.

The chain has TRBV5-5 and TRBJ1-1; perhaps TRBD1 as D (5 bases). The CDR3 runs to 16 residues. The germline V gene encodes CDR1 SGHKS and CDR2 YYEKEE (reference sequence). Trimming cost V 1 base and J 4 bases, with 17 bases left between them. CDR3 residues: CASSLMLNPGGTEAFF. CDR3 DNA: TGTGCCAGCAGCTTGATGCTGAATCCTGGGGGCACTGAAGCTTTCTTT.

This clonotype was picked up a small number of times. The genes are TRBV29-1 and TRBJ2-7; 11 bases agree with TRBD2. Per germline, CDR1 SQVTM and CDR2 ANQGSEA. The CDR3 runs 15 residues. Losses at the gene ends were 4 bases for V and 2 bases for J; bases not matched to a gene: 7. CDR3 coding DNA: TGCAGCGTTGCCACACTAGCGGGAGAAGCCTACGAGCAGTACTTC. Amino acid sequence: CSVATLAGEAYEQYF.

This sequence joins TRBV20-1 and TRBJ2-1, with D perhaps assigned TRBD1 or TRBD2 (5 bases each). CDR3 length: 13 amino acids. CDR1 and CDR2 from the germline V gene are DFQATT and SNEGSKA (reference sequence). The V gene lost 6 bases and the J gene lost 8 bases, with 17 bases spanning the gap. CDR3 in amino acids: CSAPGPLLDEQFF. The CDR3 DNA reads TGCAGTGCCCCGGGACCGCTTCTTGATGAGCAGTTCTTC.

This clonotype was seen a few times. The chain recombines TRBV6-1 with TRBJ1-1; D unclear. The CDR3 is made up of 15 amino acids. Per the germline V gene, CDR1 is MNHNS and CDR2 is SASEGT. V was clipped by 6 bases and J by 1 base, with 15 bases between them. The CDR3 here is CASSGKGGKNTEAFF. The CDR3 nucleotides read TGTGCCAGCAGCGGTAAAGGAGGCAAGAACACTGAAGCTTTCTTT.

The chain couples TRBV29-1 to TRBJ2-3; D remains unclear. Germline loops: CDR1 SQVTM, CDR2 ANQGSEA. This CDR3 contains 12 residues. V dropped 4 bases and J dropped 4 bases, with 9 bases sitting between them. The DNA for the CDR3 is TGCAGCGTTGGATCGGTAGCAGATACGCAGTATTTT. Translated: CSVGSVADTQYF.

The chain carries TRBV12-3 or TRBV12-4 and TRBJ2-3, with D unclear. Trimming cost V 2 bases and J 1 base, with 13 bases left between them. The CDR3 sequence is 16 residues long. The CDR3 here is CASSLNGALGTDTQYF. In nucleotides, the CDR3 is TGTGCCAGCAGTTTAAATGGCGCCCTAGGCACAGATACGCAGTATTTT.

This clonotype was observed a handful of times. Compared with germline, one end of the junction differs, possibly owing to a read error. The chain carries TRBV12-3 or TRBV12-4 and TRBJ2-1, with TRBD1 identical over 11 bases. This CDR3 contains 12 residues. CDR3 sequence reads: CASSPKWDRGVF. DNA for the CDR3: TGTGCCAGCAGCCCAAAGTGGGACAGGGGGGTCTTC.

CDR3 nucleotides: TGTGCCAGCAGACTTGGACTAACGTCCAATGAGCAGTTCTTC. It is translated as CASRLGLTSNEQFF. The gene calls are TRBV27 and TRBJ2-1; weak D call: TRBD2 (6 bases). The CDR3 has 14 residues. The V and J ends lost 6 bases and 6 bases respectively, with 15 bases between them. Germline CDR1 MNHEY, CDR2 SMNVEV (reference sequence).

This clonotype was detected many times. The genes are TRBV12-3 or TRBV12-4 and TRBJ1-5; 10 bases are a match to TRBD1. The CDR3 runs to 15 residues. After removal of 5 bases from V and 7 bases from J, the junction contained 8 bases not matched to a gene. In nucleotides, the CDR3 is TGTGCCAGCAGTAAGCACAAGACAGGGGGCCAGCCCCAGCATTTT. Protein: CASSKHKTGGQPQHF.

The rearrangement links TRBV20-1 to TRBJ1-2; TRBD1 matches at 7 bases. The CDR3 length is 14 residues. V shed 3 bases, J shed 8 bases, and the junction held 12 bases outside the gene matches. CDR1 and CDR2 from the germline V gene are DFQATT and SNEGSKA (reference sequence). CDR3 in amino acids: CSASLSPTGVGYTF. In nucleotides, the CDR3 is TGCAGTGCTAGCCTAAGCCCCACAGGGGTGGGCTACACCTTC.

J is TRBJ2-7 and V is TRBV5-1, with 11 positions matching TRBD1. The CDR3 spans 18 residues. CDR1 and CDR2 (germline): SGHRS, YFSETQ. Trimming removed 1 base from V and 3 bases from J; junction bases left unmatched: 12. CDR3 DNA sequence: TGCGCCAGCAGCTTGTGGGGGGGACAGGGGGAAGGTTTCTACGAGCAGTACGTC. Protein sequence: CASSLWGGQGEGFYEQYV.

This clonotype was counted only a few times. The CDR3 DNA reads as TGTGCCACCAGTAGGACAGGGGGCCACGAGCAGTACTTC. This sequence encodes CATSRTGGHEQYF. The chain recombines TRBV24-1 with TRBJ2-7, with 11 bases that match TRBD1. Germline-derived CDR1 and CDR2 are KGHDR and SFDVKD. The CDR3 has 13 residues. V was pared by 6 bases and J by 5 bases, with 2 bases of the junction left unmatched.

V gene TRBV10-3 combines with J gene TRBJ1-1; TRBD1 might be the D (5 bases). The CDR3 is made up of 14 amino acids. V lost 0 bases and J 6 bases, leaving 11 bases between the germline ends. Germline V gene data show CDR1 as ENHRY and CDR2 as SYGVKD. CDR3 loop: CAISESGLSPEAFF. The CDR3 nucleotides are TGTGCCATCAGTGAGTCGGGACTCTCCCCTGAAGCTTTCTTT.